Listed here are 14 T cell receptor beta chains from one sample, sequenced in a study of Graves' ophthalmopathy and Graves' hyperthyroidism. TCR beta CDR3 regions were amplified from RNA transcripts. A first-round RT-PCR used HTBI primers, followed by a second-round multiplex PCR. In TCRdb, the multiplex PCR reads were re-called with MiXCR into one record per CDR3 protein. The table shows about 740,000 distinct CDR3 sequences, with roughly two fifths occurring only once. Sequencing was carried out using peripheral blood. These receptors were collected from an adult man with Graves' ophthalmopathy.

This clonotype was detected a few times. Here the CDR3 DNA reads TGTGCCAGCGGTAACAGGGGGCGGGTTGGCTACACCTTC. It specifies CASGNRGRVGYTF. The chain couples TRBV2 to TRBJ1-2; 9 nucleotides match TRBD1. V lost 8 bases to trimming and J lost 7 bases; unmatched junction nucleotides: 8. The CDR3 loop spans 13 amino acids. CDR1 SNHLY and CDR2 FYNNEI come from the germline V gene.

In its sample, this clonotype was seen a few times. The chain couples TRBV7-2 to TRBJ2-7; weak D call: TRBD1 (5 bases). Germline V gene data show CDR1 as SGHTA and CDR2 as FQGNSA. V lost 3 bases, J lost 5 bases, and 14 bases lay in between. The CDR3 is 14 amino acids. The CDR3 loop is CASSLDMAEDEQYF. The CDR3 bases are TGTGCCAGCAGCTTGGACATGGCTGAGGACGAGCAGTACTTC.

At least ten counts were recorded for this clonotype. The rearrangement uses TRBV7-9 and TRBJ1-1; no firm D call. Germline values: CDR1 SEHNR, CDR2 FQNEAQ (reference sequence). V lost 7 bases to trimming and J lost 8 bases, with 14 bases between them. This CDR3 is built from 12 residues. The DNA for the CDR3 is TGTGCCAGCACTCGGACGGCAGGAGAAGCTTTCTTT. Its translation is CASTRTAGEAFF.

This clonotype was observed many times. The chain is built from TRBV11-2 and TRBJ2-7; D is ambiguous. Germline values: CDR1 SGHAT, CDR2 FQNNGV. V shed 2 bases and J shed 3 bases, with 11 bases lying between them. The CDR3 covers 14 residues. The CDR3 loop is CASSLLWADYEQYF. The DNA of the CDR3 is TGTGCCAGCAGCTTATTGTGGGCAGACTACGAGCAGTACTTC.

This clonotype appeared a few times. The chain has TRBV19 and TRBJ1-1; D may be TRBD1 (5 bases). Germline CDR1 is LNHDA and CDR2 is SQIVND (reference sequence). Trimming stripped 0 bases from V and 6 bases from J, with 14 bases between. The CDR3 has 15 residues. The CDR3 spells CASSIDDGGWAEAFF. CDR3 coding DNA: TGTGCCAGTAGTATAGATGACGGGGGTTGGGCTGAAGCTTTCTTT.

This clonotype was seen more than once but under ten times. V is TRBV4-3 and J is TRBJ1-6; D perhaps matches TRBD1 (6 bases). V dropped 0 bases and J dropped 9 bases, with 15 bases sitting between them. Germline values: CDR1 LGHNA, CDR2 YSLEER. CDR3 size: 16 residues. The CDR3, as DNA: TGCGCCAGCAGCCAAGAGGGGCGGGGGCGCGGTTCACCCCTCCACTTT. Encoded protein: CASSQEGRGRGSPLHF.

Only a few counts were recorded for this clonotype. The genes are TRBV7-9 and TRBJ2-5; a weak D match, TRBD1 (6 bases). There are 18 residues in the CDR3. Germline V gene lookup returns CDR1 SEHNR and CDR2 FQNEAQ (reference sequence). V lost 1 base to trimming and J lost 1 base, with 19 bases between them. CDR3 in amino acids: CASSLVSILRDTQETQYF. The CDR3 nucleotides are TGTGCCAGCAGCTTAGTTTCCATTCTCCGGGACACCCAAGAGACCCAGTACTTC.

This clonotype was found a few times. The chain has TRBV7-2 and TRBJ1-6, with D possibly TRBD1 on 6 matching bases. This CDR3 has 17 amino acids. Germline loops: CDR1 SGHTA, CDR2 FQGNSA. Trimming left V 5 bases short and J 6 bases short, with 20 bases between. The CDR3: CASSEPDSYILNSPLHF. The CDR3 DNA is TGTGCCAGCAGCGAGCCGGACAGCTACATACTTAATTCACCCCTCCACTTT.

This clonotype was seen more than once but under ten times. The genes are TRBV2 and TRBJ2-7; D perhaps matches TRBD1 (6 bases). The CDR3 has 13 amino acids. Trimming took 4 bases from V and 6 from J, leaving 13 bases between them. Per the germline V gene, CDR1 is SNHLY and CDR2 is FYNNEI. The CDR3 sequence: CASSGKQGSEQYF. The CDR3 nucleotides are TGTGCCAGCAGTGGAAAACAGGGATCCGAGCAGTACTTC.

This clonotype has a handful of counts. The rearrangement joins TRBV20-1 to TRBJ1-5; TRBD1 might be the D (6 bases). Germline CDR1 DFQATT, CDR2 SNEGSKA (reference sequence). Deletions cut 3 bases from V and 7 bases from J, with 16 bases between. This CDR3 spans 14 amino acids. The CDR3 DNA reads TGCAGTGCTAGTACCCAGGGGACGAAGCAGCCCCAGCATTTT. It codes for CSASTQGTKQPQHF.

The sample holds many counts of this clonotype. This chain connects TRBV2 to TRBJ2-1; D is unresolved. The germline CDR1 and CDR2 sequences are SNHLY and FYNNEI. The V end lost 3 bases, the J end lost 9 bases, and 12 bases lay between the germline ends. The CDR3 sequence is 13 residues long. CDR3 DNA sequence: TGTGCCAGCAGTGACTCTGGTCTGAGTGAGCAGTTCTTC. Translation: CASSDSGLSEQFF.

This chain connects TRBV7-2 to TRBJ2-7; TRBD1 or TRBD2 may be the D gene (5 bases each). Trimming stripped 1 base from V and 2 bases from J, with 12 bases between. This CDR3 spans 15 amino acids. The germline gives CDR1 SGHTA, CDR2 FQGNSA. The CDR3 is CASSLGDPWAYEQYF. In nucleotides, the CDR3 is TGTGCCAGCAGCTTAGGGGACCCCTGGGCCTACGAGCAGTACTTC.

Comment on this clonotype: The conserved closing phenylalanine or tryptophan is absent in this CDR3, likely reflecting a read error. CDR3 region: CASSLPGTDYGYTL. DNA of the CDR3: TGCGCCAGCAGCCTACCGGGGACAGATTATGGCTACACCCTC. The chain has TRBV7-9 and TRBJ1-2, with 7 nucleotides matching TRBD1. CDR1 and CDR2 (germline): SEHNR, FQNEAQ (reference sequence). This CDR3 comprises 14 residues.

This clonotype was recorded at least ten times. The chain is built from TRBV12-3 or TRBV12-4 and TRBJ1-5; D gene unclear. The CDR3 runs to 15 residues. Trimming removed 3 bases from V and 0 bases from J, with 9 bases in between. CDR3 sequence reads: CASSFRRNSNQPQHF. CDR3 nucleotides: TGTGCCAGCAGTTTTAGGAGGAATAGCAATCAGCCCCAGCATTTT.